This record covers a single T cell receptor beta chain. The entry originates in a study of blood T cell repertoires in COVID-19. Turning to the study itself: There were acute and convalescent COVID-19 samples, and they came from the United States, Italy and Spain. From T cells, B-cell-depleted T cells, or PBMCs came the material, which was cDNA or gDNA.

In the original workflow: How many nucleated cells were present was estimated from reference gene primer amplification. Produced via immunoSEQ multiplex PCR; TCRdb's table is partial and in-frame only. D and trimming come from the DNA, and the V and J calls and clone size come from that table. The profile shows roughly 180,000 clones, 90% to 95% of them singletons. This CDR3 has 15 residues. The ends lost 1 base at V and 5 bases at J; junction bases unmatched: 7. Germline CDR1 reads KGHSH; CDR2 reads LQKENI. The sequencing sample was made of peripheral blood. This TCR derives from a man aged 25-45 years with COVID-19, enrolled during active disease. The chain links TRBV18 to TRBJ2-5; TRBD1 matches 7 bases. This CDR3 reads CASSPQETGSETQYF. The CDR3 DNA sequence: TGTGCCAGCTCACCACAGGAGACAGGGAGCGAGACCCAGTACTTC.